This TCR beta chain was captured in a study of CD8 T cells in ankylosing spondylitis. Broader study findings: One TCR beta motif, made up of roughly eight highly homologous variants, appeared characteristic of ankylosing spondylitis blood. In peripheral blood, disease-linked CD8+ clones occurred at relatively low frequencies. Disease-linked clones were reportedly significantly enriched in matched ankylosing spondylitis synovial fluid.

In making TCR beta libraries, quantitative 5'-RACE with molecular barcodes was used. TCRdb reanalysed the 5' RACE reads using MiXCR and keeps one entry per CDR3 protein. This table holds about 500,000 distinct CDR3 sequences, approximately 5% found once. Notes on this clonotype: Antigen: not known.

The ends were cut back, 3 bases at V and 9 bases at J, with 24 bases in the middle. The CDR3 is 17 residues long. Per germline, CDR1 LNHDA and CDR2 SQIVND (reference sequence). Specimen: blood, either unsorted or a sorted T cell fraction (not recorded which). This chain links TRBV19 with TRBJ2-1, with TRBD2 as a possible D gene (5 bases). The TCR originated in a male donor with ankylosing spondylitis. CDR3 nucleotide sequence: TGTGCCAGTAGTATCAGCGGAGACCGAGGTGAAGTCGGTGAGCAGTTCTTC. Translated, it gives CASSISGDRGEVGEQFF.